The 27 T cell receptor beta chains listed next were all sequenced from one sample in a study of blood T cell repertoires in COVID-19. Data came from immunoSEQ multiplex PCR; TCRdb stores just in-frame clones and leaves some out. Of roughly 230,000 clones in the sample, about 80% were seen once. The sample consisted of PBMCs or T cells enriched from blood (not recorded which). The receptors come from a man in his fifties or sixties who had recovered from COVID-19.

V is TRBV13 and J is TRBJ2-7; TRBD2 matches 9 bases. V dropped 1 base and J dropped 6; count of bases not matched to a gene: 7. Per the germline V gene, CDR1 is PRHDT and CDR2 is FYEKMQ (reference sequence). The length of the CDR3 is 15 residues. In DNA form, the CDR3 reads TGTGCCAGCAGCTTAGCGGCTAGCGGGAACAGCGAGCAGTACTTC. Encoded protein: CASSLAASGNSEQYF.

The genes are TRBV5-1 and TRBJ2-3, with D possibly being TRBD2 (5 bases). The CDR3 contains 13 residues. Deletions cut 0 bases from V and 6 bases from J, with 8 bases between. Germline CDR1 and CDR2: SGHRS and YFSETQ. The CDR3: CASSLAGSDTQYF. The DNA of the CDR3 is TGCGCCAGCAGCTTGGCGGGGAGTGATACGCAGTATTTT.

The CDR3 bases are TGCGCCAGCGGGGTAGCGGGAGGCAGGCAAGAGACCCAGTACTTC. Translated, it gives CASGVAGGRQETQYF. The genes are TRBV5-1 and TRBJ2-5, with 10 positions matching TRBD2. Germline loops: CDR1 SGHRS, CDR2 YFSETQ. Losses at the gene ends were 7 bases for V and 2 bases for J; bases not matched to a gene: 8. The length of the CDR3 is 15 residues.

Here the CDR3 DNA reads TGTGCCAGCAGCCACCTCCGGGACAGAGCTAACTATGGCTACACCTTC. Amino acid sequence: CASSHLRDRANYGYTF. The V and J genes are TRBV3-1 (or the pseudogene TRBV3-2) and TRBJ1-2; the match to TRBD1 covers 7 bases. V gave up 3 bases and J gave up 0 bases; unmatched junction bases: 7. The CDR3 sequence is 16 residues long. The germline V gene has CDR1 LGHDT and CDR2 YNNKEL (reference sequence).

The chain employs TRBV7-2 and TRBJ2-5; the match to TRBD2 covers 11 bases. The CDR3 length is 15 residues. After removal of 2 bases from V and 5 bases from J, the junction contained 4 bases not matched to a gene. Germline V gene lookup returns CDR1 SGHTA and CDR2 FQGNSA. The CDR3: CASSLTSGSWETQYF. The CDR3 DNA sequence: TGTGCCAGCAGCTTAACTAGCGGGAGCTGGGAGACCCAGTACTTC.

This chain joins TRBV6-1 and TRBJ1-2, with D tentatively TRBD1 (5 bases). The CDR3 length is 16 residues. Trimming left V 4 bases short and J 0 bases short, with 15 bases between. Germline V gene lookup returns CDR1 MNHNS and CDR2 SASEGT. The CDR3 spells CASSGGPPSANYGYTF. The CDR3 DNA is TGTGCCAGCAGTGGGGGCCCTCCCAGTGCTAACTATGGCTACACCTTC.

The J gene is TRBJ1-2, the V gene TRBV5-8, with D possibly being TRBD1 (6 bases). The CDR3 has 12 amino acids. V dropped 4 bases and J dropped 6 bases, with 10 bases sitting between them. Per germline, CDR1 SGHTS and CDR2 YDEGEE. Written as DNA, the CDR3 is TGTGCCAGCAGCCCCCCAGGGGATGGCTACACCTTC. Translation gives CASSPPGDGYTF.

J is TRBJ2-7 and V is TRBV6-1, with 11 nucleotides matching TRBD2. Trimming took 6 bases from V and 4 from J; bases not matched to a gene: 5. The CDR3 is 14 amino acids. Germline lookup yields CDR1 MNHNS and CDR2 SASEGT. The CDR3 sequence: CASRETSGIYEQYF. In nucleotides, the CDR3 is TGTGCCAGCAGAGAGACTAGCGGGATTTACGAGCAGTACTTC.

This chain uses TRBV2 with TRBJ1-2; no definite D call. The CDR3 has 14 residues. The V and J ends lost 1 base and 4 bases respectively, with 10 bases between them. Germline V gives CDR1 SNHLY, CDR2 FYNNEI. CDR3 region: CASSEGGVLYGYTF. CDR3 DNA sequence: TGTGCCAGCAGTGAAGGAGGAGTACTCTATGGCTACACCTTC.

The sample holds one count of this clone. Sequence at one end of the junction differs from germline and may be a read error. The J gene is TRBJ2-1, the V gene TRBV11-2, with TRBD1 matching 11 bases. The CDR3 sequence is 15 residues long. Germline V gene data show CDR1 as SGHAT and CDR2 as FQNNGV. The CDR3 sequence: CASSLEPTRTGGSVF. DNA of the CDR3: TGTGCCAGCAGCTTAGAACCGACCCGGACAGGGGGCTCTGTCTTC.

This chain's CDR3 is CASSTGQRGQPQHF. In DNA, the CDR3 is TGTGCCAGTAGTACGGGACAGCGGGGGCAGCCCCAGCATTTT. The chain carries TRBV19 and TRBJ1-5; 7 nucleotides agree with TRBD1. Germline V lookup: CDR1 LNHDA, CDR2 SQIVND (reference sequence). V shed 4 bases and J 7 bases; nucleotides not matched to a gene: 7. The CDR3 runs 14 residues.

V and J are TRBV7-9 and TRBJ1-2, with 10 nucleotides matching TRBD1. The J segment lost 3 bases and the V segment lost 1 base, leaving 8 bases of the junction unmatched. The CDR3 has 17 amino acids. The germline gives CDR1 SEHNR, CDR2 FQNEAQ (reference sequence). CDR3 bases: TGTGCCAGCAGCTTAGGCATTGGACAGGGGGGAGACTATGGCTACACCTTC. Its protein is CASSLGIGQGGDYGYTF.

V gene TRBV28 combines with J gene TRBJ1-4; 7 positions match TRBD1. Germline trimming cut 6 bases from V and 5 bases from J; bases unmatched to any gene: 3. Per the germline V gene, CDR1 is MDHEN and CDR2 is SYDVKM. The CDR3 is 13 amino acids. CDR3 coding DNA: TGTGCCAGCAGCAGGGGGTGGAATGAAAAACTGTTTTTT. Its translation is CASSRGWNEKLFF.

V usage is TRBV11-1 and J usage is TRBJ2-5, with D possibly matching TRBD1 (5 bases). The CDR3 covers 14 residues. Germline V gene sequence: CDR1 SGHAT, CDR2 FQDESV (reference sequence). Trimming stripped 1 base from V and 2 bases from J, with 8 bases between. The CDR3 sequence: CASSLVTGQETQYF. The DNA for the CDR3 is TGTGCCAGCAGCTTAGTTACAGGACAAGAGACCCAGTACTTC.

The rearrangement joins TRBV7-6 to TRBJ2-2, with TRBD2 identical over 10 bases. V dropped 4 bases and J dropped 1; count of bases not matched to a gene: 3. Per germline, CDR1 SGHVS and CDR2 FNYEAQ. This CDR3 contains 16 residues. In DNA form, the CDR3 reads TGTGCCAGCAGCTCTAGACTAGCGGGGAACACCGGGGAGCTGTTTTTT. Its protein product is CASSSRLAGNTGELFF.

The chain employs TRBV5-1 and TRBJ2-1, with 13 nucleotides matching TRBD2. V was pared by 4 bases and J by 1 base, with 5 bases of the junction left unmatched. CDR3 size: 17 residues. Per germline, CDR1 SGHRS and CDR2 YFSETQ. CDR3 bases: TGCGCCAGCAGCCCCGGGACTAGCGGGGTTTCCTACAATGAGCAGTTCTTC. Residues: CASSPGTSGVSYNEQFF.

In DNA form, the CDR3 reads TGCGCCAGCGGAGGGTTTCCCTTCACAGATACGCAGTATTTT. Translation gives CASGGFPFTDTQYF. This sequence joins TRBV4-1 and TRBJ2-3; D may be TRBD2 (6 bases). The CDR3 has 14 amino acids. Germline values: CDR1 MGHRA, CDR2 YSYEKL. The V end lost 8 bases, the J end lost 2 bases, and 14 bases lay between the germline ends.

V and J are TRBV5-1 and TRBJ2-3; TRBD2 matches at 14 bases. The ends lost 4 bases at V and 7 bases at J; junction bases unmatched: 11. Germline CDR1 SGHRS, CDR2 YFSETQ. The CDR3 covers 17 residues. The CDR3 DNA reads TGCGCCAGCAGCAGGCACGCGACTAGCGGGGGGGTTAATACGCAGTATTTT. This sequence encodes CASSRHATSGGVNTQYF.

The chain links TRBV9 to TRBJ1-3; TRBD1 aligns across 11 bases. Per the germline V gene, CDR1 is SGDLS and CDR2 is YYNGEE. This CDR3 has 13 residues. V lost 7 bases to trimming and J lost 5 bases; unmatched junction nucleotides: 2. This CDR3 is CASGTGGRNTIYF. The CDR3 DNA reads TGTGCCAGCGGGACAGGGGGAAGAAACACCATATATTTT.

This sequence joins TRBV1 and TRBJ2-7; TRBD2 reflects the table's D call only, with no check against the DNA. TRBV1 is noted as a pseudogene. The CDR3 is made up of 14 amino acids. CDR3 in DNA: TGCACCAGCAGCCATGGGGGGACGCCCTACGAGCAGTACTTC. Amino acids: CTSSHGGTPYEQYF.

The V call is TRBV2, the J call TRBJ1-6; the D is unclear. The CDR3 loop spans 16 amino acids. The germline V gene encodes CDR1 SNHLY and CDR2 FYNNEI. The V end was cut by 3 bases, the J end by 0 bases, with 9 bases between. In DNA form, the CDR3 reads TGTGCCAGCAGTGAGTACGAGAGCTCCTATAATTCACCCCTCCACTTT. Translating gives CASSEYESSYNSPLHF.

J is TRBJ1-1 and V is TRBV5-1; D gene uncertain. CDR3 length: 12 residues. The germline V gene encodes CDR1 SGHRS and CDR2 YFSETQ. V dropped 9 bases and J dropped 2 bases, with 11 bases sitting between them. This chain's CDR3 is CATGEGNTEAFF. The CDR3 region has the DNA TGCGCCACAGGCGAGGGAAACACTGAAGCTTTCTTT.

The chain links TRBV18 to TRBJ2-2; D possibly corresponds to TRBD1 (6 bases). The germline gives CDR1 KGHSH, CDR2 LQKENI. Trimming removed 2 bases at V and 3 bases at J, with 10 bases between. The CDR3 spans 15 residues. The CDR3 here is CASSPVQGDTGELFF. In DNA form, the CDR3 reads TGTGCCAGCTCACCAGTACAGGGAGACACCGGGGAGCTGTTTTTT.

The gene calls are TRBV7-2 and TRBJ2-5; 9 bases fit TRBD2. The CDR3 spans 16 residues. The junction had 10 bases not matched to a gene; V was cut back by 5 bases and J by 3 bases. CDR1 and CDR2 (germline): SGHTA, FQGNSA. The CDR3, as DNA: TGTGCCAGCAGCCTCCACCGGGCTAGCGGGAAAGAGACCCAGTACTTC. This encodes CASSLHRASGKETQYF.

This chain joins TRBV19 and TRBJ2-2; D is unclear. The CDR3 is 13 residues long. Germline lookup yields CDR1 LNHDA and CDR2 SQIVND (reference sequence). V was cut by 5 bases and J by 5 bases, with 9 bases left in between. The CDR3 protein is CASSPRQTGELFF. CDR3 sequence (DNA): TGTGCCAGTAGTCCCAGACAAACCGGGGAGCTGTTTTTT. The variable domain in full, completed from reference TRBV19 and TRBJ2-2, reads DGGITQSPKYLFRKEGQNVTLSCEQNLNHDAMYWYRQDPGQGLRLIYYSQIVNDFQKGDIAEGYSVSREKKESFPLTVTSAQKNPTAFYLCASSPRQTGELFFGEGSRLTVL.

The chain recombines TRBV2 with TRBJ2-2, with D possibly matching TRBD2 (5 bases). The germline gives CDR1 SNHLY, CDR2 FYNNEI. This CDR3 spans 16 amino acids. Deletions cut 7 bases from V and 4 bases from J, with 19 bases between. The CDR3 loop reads CASTVATNFFTGELFF. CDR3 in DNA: TGTGCCAGCACGGTAGCGACTAACTTTTTCACCGGGGAGCTGTTTTTT.

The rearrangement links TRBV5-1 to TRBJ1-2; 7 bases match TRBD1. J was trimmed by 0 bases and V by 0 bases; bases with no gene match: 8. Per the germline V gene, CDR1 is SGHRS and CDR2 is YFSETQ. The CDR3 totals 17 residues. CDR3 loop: CASSLVRPDRTNYGYTF. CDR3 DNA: TGCGCCAGCAGCTTGGTCCGGCCGGACAGGACTAACTATGGCTACACCTTC.